The 3 T cell receptor beta chains in this list originate from one sample, sequenced in a study of T cell repertoires in cytomegalovirus infection. Using its own MiXCR run on the reads, TCRdb lists one record per CDR3 protein. The sample lists 160,000 or so distinct CDR3 sequences, about 15% occurring once. Sequencing was done on a sample of CD8+ T cells from PBMCs. These receptors all come from a human donor in good health (CMV status not recorded). Some clones in this sample may be carry-over from other donors' samples.

This chain joins TRBV7-9 and TRBJ2-7; 9 bases align to TRBD2. The V segment lost 4 bases and the J segment 3 bases; nucleotides outside the gene matches: 7. This CDR3 is built from 15 residues. Germline loops: CDR1 SEHNR, CDR2 FQNEAQ (reference sequence). The CDR3 DNA sequence: TGTGCCAGCAGCTCACCGGGACTAGCTTACTACGAGCAGTACTTC. Its translation is CASSSPGLAYYEQYF.

The sample holds a few counts of this clonotype. The chain is built from TRBV5-5 and TRBJ2-1; 12 nucleotides agree with TRBD2. CDR3 size: 14 residues. The junction had 7 bases not matched to a gene; V was cut back by 6 bases and J by 9 bases. CDR1 and CDR2 (germline): SGHKS, YYEKEE (reference sequence). The CDR3 DNA reads TGTGCCAGCACCAGGACTAGCGGGACCGGTGAGCAGTTCTTC. It encodes CASTRTSGTGEQFF.

This clonotype was seen a few times. The genes are TRBV2 and TRBJ1-2; D is unclear. Germline V gene lookup returns CDR1 SNHLY and CDR2 FYNNEI. This CDR3 region has 17 residues. The ends were cut back, 1 base at V and 3 bases at J, with 18 bases in the middle. As DNA, the CDR3 is TGTGCCAGCAGTGAAGATGAATTCGGGGTGACGGACTATGGCTACACCTTC. As protein: CASSEDEFGVTDYGYTF.